This T cell receptor beta chain was recorded in a study of T cells in Graves' hyperthyroidism and ophthalmopathy. Trimming cost V 3 bases and J 2 bases; bases outside gene matches: 5. The CDR3 runs to 15 residues. CDR1 SGHTS and CDR2 YDEGEE come from the germline V gene. RNA transcripts served as the template for amplifying TCR beta CDR3 regions. The HTBI primer set served for first-round RT-PCR of the TCR CDR3. MiXCR was run by TCRdb on the multiplex PCR reads, yielding one entry per CDR3 protein. This table holds about 690,000 distinct CDR3 sequences, about 18% found once. The gene calls are TRBV5-8 and TRBJ2-7, with TRBD1 matching over 10 bases. The source of this sequence is a man in his fifties or sixties with Graves' hyperthyroidism. Sample: blood. CDR3 loop: CASSSWTGGTYEQYF. CDR3 sequence (DNA): TGTGCCAGCAGCTCCTGGACAGGGGGGACCTACGAGCAGTACTTC.